This TCR beta chain was sequenced during a study of early T cells in non-severe SARS-CoV-2 infection. Study-wide background: The sequenced material was bulk RNA from unsorted whole blood, and its chains were unpaired. Broader study findings: In VDJdb matching, anti-spike CD8 responses were favored while private and CD4 specificities went missing.

Individual cDNA molecules were tagged with unique molecular identifiers. MiXCR was run by TCRdb on the 5' RACE reads, yielding one entry per CDR3 protein. The sample records some 88,000 distinct CDR3 sequences, about 15% being singletons. A note on this clonotype: The antigen is not known.

The source material was whole blood, sampled at baseline. The sequence was collected from an adult who was a healthcare worker with PCR-confirmed SARS-CoV-2 infection or an uninfected control (not recorded which).

In DNA, the CDR3 is TGTGCCAGCAGTTGCTGCGGAAGCAATCAGCCCCAGCATTTT. This gives the protein CASSCCGSNQPQHF. The rearrangement links TRBV6-5 to TRBJ1-5, with D unclear. This CDR3 spans 14 amino acids. Germline V CDR1 and CDR2: MNHEY, SVGAGI. V was clipped by 4 bases and J by 1 base, with 8 bases between them.